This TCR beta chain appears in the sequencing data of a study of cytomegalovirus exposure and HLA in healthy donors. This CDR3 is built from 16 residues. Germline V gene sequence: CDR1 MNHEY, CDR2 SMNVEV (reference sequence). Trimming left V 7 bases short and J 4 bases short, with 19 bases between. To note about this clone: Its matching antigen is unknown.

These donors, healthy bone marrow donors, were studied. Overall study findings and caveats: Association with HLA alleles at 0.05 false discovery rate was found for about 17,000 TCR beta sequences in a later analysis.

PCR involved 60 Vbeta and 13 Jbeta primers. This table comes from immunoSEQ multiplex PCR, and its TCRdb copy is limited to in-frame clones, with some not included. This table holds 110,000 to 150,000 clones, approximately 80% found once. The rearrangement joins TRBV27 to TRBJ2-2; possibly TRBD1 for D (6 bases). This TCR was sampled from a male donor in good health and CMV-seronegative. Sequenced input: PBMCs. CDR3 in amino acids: CASTLRGGRVTGELFF. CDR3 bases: TGTGCCAGCACCTTGCGAGGGGGAAGGGTCACCGGGGAGCTGTTTTTT.